This section outlines one T cell receptor beta chain sequence together with its context. The junction differs from germline at one of its ends, possibly a read error. Healthy Russian Caucasian donors spanned ages about 6 to 100 years. Total RNA extraction produced at least 6 micrograms (per sample) for the study. This specimen belongs to a study of blood T cells in healthy people across ages. Primed by a sample-barcoded 5' primer and a J-beta primer mix, a second PCR proceeded for about 6 to 12 cycles. TCRdb re-called the 5' RACE reads through MiXCR, storing one row per CDR3 protein. This table has about 1 million distinct CDR3 sequences, under 55% appearing once. The CDR3 contains 14 residues. Germline values: CDR1 SEHNR, CDR2 FQNEAQ (reference sequence).

The clonotype comes from a woman aged 55-70 years in good health. Sample: blood. This chain connects TRBV7-9 to TRBJ2-5, with a tentative D call TRBD2 (5 bases). The assigned J gene may be wrong: the sequence end matches TRBJ2-7 better. The CDR3 sequence: CASRLLAGIYEQYF. CDR3 bases: TGTGCCAGCCGCTTATTAGCCGGGATCTACGAGCAGTACTTC.